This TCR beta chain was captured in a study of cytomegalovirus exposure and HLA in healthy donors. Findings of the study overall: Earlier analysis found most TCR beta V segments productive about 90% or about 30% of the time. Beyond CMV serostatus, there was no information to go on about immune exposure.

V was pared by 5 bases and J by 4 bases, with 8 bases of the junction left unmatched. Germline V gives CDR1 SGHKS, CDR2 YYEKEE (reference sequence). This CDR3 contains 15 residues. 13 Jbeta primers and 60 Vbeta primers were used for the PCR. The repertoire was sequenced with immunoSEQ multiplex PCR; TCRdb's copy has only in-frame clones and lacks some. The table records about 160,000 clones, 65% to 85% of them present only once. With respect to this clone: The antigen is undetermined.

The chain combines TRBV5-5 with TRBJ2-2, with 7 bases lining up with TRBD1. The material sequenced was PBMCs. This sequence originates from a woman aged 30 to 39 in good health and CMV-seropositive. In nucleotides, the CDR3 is TGTGCCAGCAGTTCAACCGGGACAGTCACCGGGGAGCTGTTTTTT. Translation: CASSSTGTVTGELFF.